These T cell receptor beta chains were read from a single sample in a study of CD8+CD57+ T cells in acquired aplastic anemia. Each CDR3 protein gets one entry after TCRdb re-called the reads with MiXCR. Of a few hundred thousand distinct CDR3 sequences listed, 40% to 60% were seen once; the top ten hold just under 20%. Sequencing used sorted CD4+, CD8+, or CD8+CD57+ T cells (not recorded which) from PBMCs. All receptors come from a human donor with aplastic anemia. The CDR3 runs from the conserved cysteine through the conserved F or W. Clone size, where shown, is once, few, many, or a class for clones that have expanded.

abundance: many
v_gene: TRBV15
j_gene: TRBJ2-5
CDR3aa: CATSRVTGEETQYF

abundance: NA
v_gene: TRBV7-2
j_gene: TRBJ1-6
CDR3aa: CASSLKGGSPLHF

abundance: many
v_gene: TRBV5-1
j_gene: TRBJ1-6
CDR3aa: CASSSIGGSPLHF

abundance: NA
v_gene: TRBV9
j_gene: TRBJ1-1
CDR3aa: CASSVLGGVNTEAFF

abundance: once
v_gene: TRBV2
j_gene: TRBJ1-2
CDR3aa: CASSEATGNGYTF

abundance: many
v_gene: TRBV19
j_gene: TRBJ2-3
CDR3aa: CASSTRTGFGTDTQYF

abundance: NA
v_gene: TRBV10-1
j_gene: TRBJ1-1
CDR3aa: CAITWDRDTEAFF

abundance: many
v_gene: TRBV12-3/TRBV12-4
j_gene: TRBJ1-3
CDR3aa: CASSYGQGGNTIYF

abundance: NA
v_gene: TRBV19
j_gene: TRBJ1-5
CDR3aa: CASSLYTSRDYQPQHF

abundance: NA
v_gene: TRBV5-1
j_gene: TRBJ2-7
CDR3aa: CASRSNYISYEQYF

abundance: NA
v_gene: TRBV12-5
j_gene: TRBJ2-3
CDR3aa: CASSPVGLADTQYF

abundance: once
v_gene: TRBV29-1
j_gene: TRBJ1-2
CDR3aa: CSVELQGYYGYTF

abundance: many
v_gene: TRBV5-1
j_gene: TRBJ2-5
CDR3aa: CASSPDRGGETQYF

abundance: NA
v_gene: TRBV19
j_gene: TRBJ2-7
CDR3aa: CASSIQGPYEQYF

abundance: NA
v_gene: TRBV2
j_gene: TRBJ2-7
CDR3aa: CASPGQGFSYEQYF

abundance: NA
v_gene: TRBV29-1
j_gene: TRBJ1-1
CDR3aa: CSVVQGNTEAFF

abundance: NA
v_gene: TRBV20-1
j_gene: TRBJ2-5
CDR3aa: CSARGLGTGEQETQYF

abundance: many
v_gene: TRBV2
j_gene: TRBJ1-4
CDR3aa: CASSEEGREGEKLFF

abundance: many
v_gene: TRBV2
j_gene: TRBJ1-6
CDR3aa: CASSEVSGAGNSPLHF

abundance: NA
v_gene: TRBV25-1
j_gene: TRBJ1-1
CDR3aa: CASSEYQPGMNTEAFF